This T cell receptor beta chain originates from a study of cytomegalovirus exposure and HLA in healthy donors. Points from the study as a whole: A link between a missense DCLRE1C variant and TCR beta V- and J-gene trimming emerged from a later analysis.

Details on this clone: The antigen is not known.

Trimming removed 6 bases at V and 5 bases at J, with 11 bases between. This CDR3 is 13 amino acids long. Per the germline V gene, CDR1 is LNHDA and CDR2 is SQIVND (reference sequence). The PCR had 60 Vbeta and 13 Jbeta primers. The repertoire was sequenced with immunoSEQ multiplex PCR; TCRdb's copy has only in-frame clones and lacks some. There are under 90,000 clones in the sample; 70% to 80% occur only once, and roughly 3.2% lies in the top ten. The receptor comes from a man in his fifties in good health and CMV-seropositive. Sequencing was carried out using PBMCs. The J gene is TRBJ1-5, the V gene TRBV19; D remains unclear. The CDR3 loop reads CASRREMDQPQHF. Written as DNA, the CDR3 is TGTGCCAGTAGAAGGGAGATGGATCAGCCCCAGCATTTT.